This record looks at one TCR beta chain sequence and its context. No antigen is known for it. The entry originates in a study of T cell repertoires in cytomegalovirus infection. Whole-study context: Public signatures in TCR beta pointed to CMV infection and matching HLA type.

Study-wide results and limits: The study identified carriers of CMV plus the relevant HLA from cumulative public TCR beta family frequency. In two of eight donors, the top clonotype was HLA-C-restricted CMV-specific.

TCRdb recomputed calls from the reads with MiXCR, one row per CDR3 protein. Of just over 300,000 distinct CDR3 sequences detected, roughly a sixth appear once; the ten largest clones hold more than 10%. The CDR3 runs to 12 residues. Trimming pared 3 bases from V and 13 bases from J, leaving 13 bases between. CDR1 and CDR2 from the germline V gene are MDHEN and SYDVKM. The clonotype comes from a human donor in good health (CMV status not recorded). Some clones in this sample may be carry-over from other donors' samples. This chain links TRBV28 with TRBJ1-5; possibly TRBD1 for D (5 bases). Specimen: PBMCs. The CDR3 sequence: CASSFPSGGQHF. The CDR3 nucleotides read TGTGCCAGCAGTTTCCCCTCCGGGGGTCAGCATTTT. Together with reference TRBV28 and TRBJ1-5, the CDR3 gives the full variable domain: DVKVTQSSRYLVKRTGEKVFLECVQDMDHENMFWYRQDPGLGLRLIYFSYDVKMKEKGDIPEGYSVSREKKERFSLILESASTNQTSMYLCASSFPSGGQHFGDGTRLSIL.